This T cell receptor (beta chain) was identified during a study of blood T cell repertoires in COVID-19. Study at large: Both acute and convalescent COVID-19 samples were obtained from the United States, Italy and Spain. The cDNA or gDNA used as material had been derived from T cells, B-cell-depleted T cells, or PBMCs.

Original methodology: The assay estimated nucleated cells by amplifying reference gene primers. Using immunoSEQ multiplex PCR, the repertoire was profiled, and TCRdb retains in-frame clones only, with some absent. The DNA gave D and trimming, while V, J and clone size come from that table. The data hold about 440,000 clones, with approximately 90% observed a single time. There are 17 residues in the CDR3. With 5 bases clipped from V and 0 bases from J, the junction kept 12 bases outside the gene matches. From germline, CDR1 is WSHSY and CDR2 SAAADI. The chain couples TRBV10-2 to TRBJ1-1; TRBD1 aligns across 7 bases. The clonotype comes from a woman in her 30s with acute or convalescent COVID-19. The sample comprised peripheral blood. The CDR3 here is CASSSGTVIYMNTEAFF. CDR3 coding DNA: TGCGCCAGCAGTTCCGGGACAGTCATTTACATGAACACTGAAGCTTTCTTT.